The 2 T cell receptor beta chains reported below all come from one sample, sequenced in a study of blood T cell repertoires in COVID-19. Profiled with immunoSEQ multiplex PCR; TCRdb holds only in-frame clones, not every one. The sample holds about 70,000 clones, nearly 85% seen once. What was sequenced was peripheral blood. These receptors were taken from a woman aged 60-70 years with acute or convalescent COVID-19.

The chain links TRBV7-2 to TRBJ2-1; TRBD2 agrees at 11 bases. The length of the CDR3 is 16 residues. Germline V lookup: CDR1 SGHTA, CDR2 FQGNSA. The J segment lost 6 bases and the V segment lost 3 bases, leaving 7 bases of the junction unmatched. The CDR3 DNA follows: TGTGCCAGCAGCTTCGTAGCGGGGGGGCCCATCAATGAGCAGTTCTTC. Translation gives CASSFVAGGPINEQFF.

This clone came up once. CDR3 in DNA: TGTGCCAGCAGTGAAAATCCCGCGGCCAAAGAGACCCAGTACTTC. It translates to CASSENPAAKETQYF. The rearrangement uses TRBV6-1 and TRBJ2-5; no firm D call. The V gene lost 2 bases and the J gene lost 3 bases, with 13 bases spanning the gap. Germline V CDR1 and CDR2: MNHNS, SASEGT. CDR3 length: 15 residues.